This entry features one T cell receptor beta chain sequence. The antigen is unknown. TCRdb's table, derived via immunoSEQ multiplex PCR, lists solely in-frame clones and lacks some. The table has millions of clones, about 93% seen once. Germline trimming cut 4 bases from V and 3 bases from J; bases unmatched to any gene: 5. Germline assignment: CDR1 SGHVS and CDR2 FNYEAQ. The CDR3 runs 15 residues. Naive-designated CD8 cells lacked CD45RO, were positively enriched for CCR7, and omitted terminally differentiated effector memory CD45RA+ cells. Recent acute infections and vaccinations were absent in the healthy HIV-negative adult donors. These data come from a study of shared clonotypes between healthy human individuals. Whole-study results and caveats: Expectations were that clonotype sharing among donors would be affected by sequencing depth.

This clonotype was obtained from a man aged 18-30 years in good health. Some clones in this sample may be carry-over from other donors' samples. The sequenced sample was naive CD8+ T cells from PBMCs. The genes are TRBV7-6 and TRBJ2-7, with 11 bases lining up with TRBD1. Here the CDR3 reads CASSSPGQGDYEQYF. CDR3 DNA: TGTGCCAGCAGCTCCCCGGGACAGGGGGACTACGAGCAGTACTTC.